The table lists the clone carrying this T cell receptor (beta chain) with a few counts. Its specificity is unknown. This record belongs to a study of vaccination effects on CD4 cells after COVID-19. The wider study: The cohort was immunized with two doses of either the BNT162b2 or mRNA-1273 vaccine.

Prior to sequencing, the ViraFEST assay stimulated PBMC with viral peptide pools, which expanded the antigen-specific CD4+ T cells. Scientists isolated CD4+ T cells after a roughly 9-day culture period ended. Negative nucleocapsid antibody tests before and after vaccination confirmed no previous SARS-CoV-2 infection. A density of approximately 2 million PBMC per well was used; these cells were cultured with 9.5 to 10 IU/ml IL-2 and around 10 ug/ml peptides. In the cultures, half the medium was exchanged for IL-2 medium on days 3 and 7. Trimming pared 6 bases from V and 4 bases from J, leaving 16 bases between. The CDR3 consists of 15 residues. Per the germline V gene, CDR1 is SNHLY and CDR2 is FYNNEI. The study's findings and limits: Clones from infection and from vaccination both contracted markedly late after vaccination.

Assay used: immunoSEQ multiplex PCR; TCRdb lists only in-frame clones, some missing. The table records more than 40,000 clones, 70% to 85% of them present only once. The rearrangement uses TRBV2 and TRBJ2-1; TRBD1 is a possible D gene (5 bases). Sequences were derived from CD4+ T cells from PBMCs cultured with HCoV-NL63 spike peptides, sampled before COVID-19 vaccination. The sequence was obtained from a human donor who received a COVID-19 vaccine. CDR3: CASSLQGVGYNEQFF. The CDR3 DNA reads TGTGCCAGCAGCCTACAAGGGGTGGGTTACAATGAGCAGTTCTTC.